Below are 5 T cell receptor beta chains sequenced from a single sample in a study of human T cells and chemical hapten exposure. Time point described: patch test 1, 2 weeks after DPC sensitization. As to treatment: therapeutic diphenylcyclopropenone sensitization with weekly scalp DPC. TCRdb called the RACE reads again in MiXCR, with one record for every CDR3 protein. This sample has 79,000 or so distinct CDR3 sequences, with 10% found just once. The starting material was whole blood, obtained in connection with sensitization to the hapten diphenylcyclopropenone (DPC). These receptors all stem from a woman aged 50 to 60 with alopecia areata. Some clones in this sample may be carry-over from other donors' samples.

This chain uses TRBV9 with TRBJ2-2; D not resolved. The V and J ends lost 0 bases and 2 bases respectively, with 11 bases between them. In germline, CDR1 is SGDLS, CDR2 YYNGEE. This CDR3 has 16 amino acids. The CDR3 loop is CASSVVDTSNTGELFF. The CDR3 nucleotides are TGTGCCAGCAGCGTAGTCGATACGAGTAACACCGGGGAGCTGTTTTTT.

The CDR3 loop reads CASSLWTRHEQFF. The CDR3 nucleotides read TGTGCCAGCAGCCTTTGGACTCGTCATGAGCAGTTCTTC. The chain carries TRBV14 and TRBJ2-1; D perhaps matches TRBD2 (5 bases). The ends were cut back, 4 bases at V and 8 bases at J, with 12 bases in the middle. The germline CDR1 and CDR2 sequences are SGHDN and FVKESK. The CDR3 is made up of 13 amino acids.

In its sample, this clonotype was seen many times. The V gene is TRBV18, the J gene TRBJ1-4; D is unclear. Germline V gives CDR1 KGHSH, CDR2 LQKENI. V was cut by 6 bases and J by 7 bases, with 12 bases left in between. The CDR3 loop spans 13 amino acids. For the CDR3, the DNA is TGTGCCAGCTCGCTGGGAGACACTGAAAAACTGTTTTTT. Its translation: CASSLGDTEKLFF.

This clonotype was found a few times. The genes are TRBV7-2 and TRBJ2-2, with D perhaps given as TRBD1 or TRBD2 (5 bases each). V was pared by 3 bases and J by 4 bases, with 12 bases between. Germline assignment: CDR1 SGHTA and CDR2 FQGNSA. The CDR3 totals 15 residues. The CDR3, as DNA: TGTGCCAGCAGCTTGTTCGCTGGGGGCACCGGGGAGCTGTTTTTT. Its translation is CASSLFAGGTGELFF.

This clonotype was seen only a few times. The V gene is TRBV6-1, the J gene TRBJ2-1, with 8 positions matching TRBD2. Germline-derived CDR1 and CDR2 are MNHNS and SASEGT. V lost 7 bases, J lost 9 bases, and 2 bases stayed unmatched. This CDR3 comprises 11 residues. The CDR3 DNA follows: TGTGCCAGCAAGCGGGAGAGTGAGCAGTTCTTC. It is translated as CASKRESEQFF.